This T cell receptor (beta chain) originates from a study of cytomegalovirus exposure and HLA in healthy donors. Use of 60 Vbeta and 13 Jbeta primers characterized the PCR. Assay: immunoSEQ multiplex PCR; the TCRdb copy retains only in-frame clones and omits some. Here the sample spans 150,000 to 200,000 clones, 60% to 80% being singletons. The CDR3 has 15 amino acids. Germline trimming cut 4 bases from V and 5 bases from J; bases unmatched to any gene: 11. Germline CDR1 and CDR2: SNHLY and FYNNEI. Study outcomes and limitations: When presence/absence was analysed, sequencing depth was taken to be roughly uniform across donors. In a later analysis, TCR beta V- and J-gene trimming showed a link to a missense DCLRE1C variant.

Concerning this clone itself: Antigen unknown.

The chain combines TRBV2 with TRBJ2-7; the match to TRBD1 covers 7 bases. The source material was PBMCs. The sequence derives from a woman under 40 in good health and CMV-seronegative. CDR3 residues: CASSVREGATDEQYF. In nucleotides, the CDR3 is TGTGCCAGCAGTGTCCGTGAGGGGGCCACCGACGAGCAGTACTTC.